These 18 T cell receptor beta chains share one sample of origin, sequenced in a study of blood T cells in healthy people across ages. Alongside a J-beta primer mix, a sample-barcoded 5' primer served in a second PCR lasting roughly 6 to 11 cycles. One entry per CDR3 protein results from TCRdb running MiXCR on the 5' RACE reads. The sample holds around 790,000 distinct CDR3 sequences, 44% seen once. The sample was blood. All receptors come from a man aged 55 to 70 in good health.

The sample holds many counts of this clonotype. The V call is TRBV6-2 or TRBV6-3, the J call TRBJ2-5, with 8 bases fitting TRBD1. The CDR3 covers 14 residues. J lost 0 bases, V lost 8 bases, and 5 bases had no gene match. The germline gives CDR1 MNHEY, CDR2 SVGEGT. CDR3: CASWTGTYQETQYF. The CDR3 DNA is TGTGCCAGCTGGACAGGGACGTACCAAGAGACCCAGTACTTC.

The chain joins TRBV27 to TRBJ2-5; 12 positions match TRBD2. CDR3 length: 19 amino acids. The germline V gene has CDR1 MNHEY and CDR2 SMNVEV (reference sequence). V shed 0 bases, J shed 2 bases, and the junction held 10 bases outside the gene matches. The CDR3 reads CASSLSPLAGGLKQETQYF. The CDR3 region has the DNA TGTGCCAGCAGTTTATCGCCGCTAGCGGGGGGGCTTAAACAAGAGACCCAGTACTTC.

The J gene is TRBJ1-6, the V gene TRBV3-1; no reliable D call. Germline values: CDR1 LGHDT, CDR2 YNNKEL (reference sequence). Between the trimmed V and J ends, which lost 3 bases and 7 bases, there was a span of 10 bases. The CDR3 length is 14 residues. The CDR3 DNA reads as TGTGCCAGCAGCCACGGACGGAAAAATTCACCCCTCCACTTT. It specifies CASSHGRKNSPLHF.

This clonotype was counted a single time. This chain uses TRBV12-3 or TRBV12-4 with TRBJ2-7, with D hard to call. The CDR3 spans 15 residues. The germline V and J ends were trimmed by 3 bases and 2 bases, with 14 bases remaining between them. The CDR3, as DNA: TGTGCCAGCAGTTTTGGGCGGAGACCGACCTACGAGCAGTACTTC. This gives the protein CASSFGRRPTYEQYF.

A remark on this clonotype: A much larger clonotype is one base distant, so this may be a read error. This chain links TRBV6-2 or TRBV6-3 with TRBJ2-7, with 7 bases matching TRBD1. The CDR3 extends over 12 amino acids. Germline trimming cut 5 bases from V and 7 bases from J; bases unmatched to any gene: 5. CDR1 and CDR2 (germline): MNHEY, SVGEGT. As DNA, the CDR3 is TGTGCCAGCAGTCAGCACAGGGGTGAGCAGTACTTC. It translates to CASSQHRGEQYF.

The chain's CDR3 is CSASLTGLAGGLRETQYF. The CDR3 DNA sequence: TGCAGTGCTAGCTTGACCGGACTAGCGGGGGGGCTTAGAGAGACCCAGTACTTC. This chain uses TRBV20-1 with TRBJ2-5, with 15 bases aligning to TRBD2. The germline gives CDR1 DFQATT, CDR2 SNEGSKA (reference sequence). CDR3 size: 18 residues. V dropped 3 bases and J dropped 4; count of bases not matched to a gene: 12.

The chain has TRBV7-8 and TRBJ1-5, with a weak D call TRBD1 (5 bases). CDR1 is SGHVS and CDR2 is FQNEAQ in the germline V gene. CDR3 length: 13 amino acids. V gave up 1 base and J gave up 6 bases, with 7 bases separating them. The CDR3, as DNA: TGTGCCAGCAGCTTAGTAGGGGCTCAGCCCCAGCATTTT. It encodes CASSLVGAQPQHF. Complete variable domain (other parts from reference TRBV7-8 and TRBJ1-5): GAGVSQSPRYKVAKRGQDVALRCDPISGHVSLFWYQQALGQGPEFLTYFQNEAQLDKSGLPSDRFFAERPEGSVSTLKIQRTQQEDSAVYLCASSLVGAQPQHFGDGTRLSIL.

The chain uses TRBV12-3 or TRBV12-4 and TRBJ2-5; D unresolved. There are 14 residues in the CDR3. Trimming removed 6 bases at V and 2 bases at J, with 13 bases between. The CDR3 sequence: CASRTSSDQETQYF. The CDR3 nucleotides are TGTGCCAGCAGAACCTCGAGCGATCAAGAGACCCAGTACTTC.

As DNA, the CDR3 is TGTGCCAGCAGGGCAGAGGGGGCACCCCACAATGAGCAGTTCTTC. Its translation: CASRAEGAPHNEQFF. The chain recombines TRBV27 with TRBJ2-1; TRBD1 agrees at 7 bases. The CDR3 sequence is 15 residues long. V lost 6 bases, J lost 5 bases, and 10 bases stayed unmatched. From germline, CDR1 is MNHEY and CDR2 SMNVEV (reference sequence).

J is TRBJ1-3 and V is TRBV6-1, with TRBD1 matching 7 bases. The CDR3 sequence is 16 residues long. Germline CDR1 and CDR2: MNHNS and SASEGT. Losses at the gene ends were 6 bases for V and 1 base for J; bases not matched to a gene: 9. The CDR3 spells CASSDRAFGSGNTIYF. The DNA of the CDR3 is TGTGCCAGCAGCGACAGGGCTTTCGGATCTGGAAACACCATATATTTT.

The chain combines TRBV5-4 with TRBJ2-1, with 11 bases aligning to TRBD1. CDR3 length: 16 amino acids. Germline CDR1 is SGHNT and CDR2 is YYREEE (reference sequence). V lost 2 bases to trimming and J lost 4 bases; unmatched junction nucleotides: 5. The CDR3 region is CASSFQGQGAYNEQFF. CDR3 bases: TGTGCCAGCAGCTTCCAAGGACAGGGGGCGTACAATGAGCAGTTCTTC.

J is TRBJ2-1 and V is TRBV27; 7 bases are shared with TRBD1. V shed 5 bases and J 9 bases; nucleotides not matched to a gene: 1. The germline V gene has CDR1 MNHEY and CDR2 SMNVEV (reference sequence). The CDR3 sequence is 11 residues long. The CDR3 bases are TGTGCCAGCAGTAACAGGGGTGAGCAGTTCTTC. The encoded protein is CASSNRGEQFF.

V gene TRBV2 combines with J gene TRBJ1-1, with 7 bases aligning to TRBD1. This CDR3 region has 19 residues. Trimming cost V 6 bases and J 3 bases; bases outside gene matches: 22. Per the germline V gene, CDR1 is SNHLY and CDR2 is FYNNEI. The CDR3, as DNA: TGTGCCAGCAGGAGGGACAGACTAATCAAACGAGTTGGGGACACTGAAGCTTTCTTT. Its protein is CASRRDRLIKRVGDTEAFF.

This clonotype was seen more than once but under ten times. The J gene is TRBJ1-6, the V gene TRBV7-2; TRBD1 aligns across 9 bases. The V segment lost 5 bases and the J segment 9 bases; nucleotides outside the gene matches: 5. Germline loops: CDR1 SGHTA, CDR2 FQGNSA. CDR3 length: 14 residues. The chain's CDR3 is CASSLDRGGSPLHF. CDR3 coding DNA: TGTGCCAGCAGCCTCGACAGGGGGGGTTCACCCCTCCACTTT.

The chain is built from TRBV7-9 and TRBJ2-1, with D uncertain. Germline V CDR1 and CDR2: SEHNR, FQNEAQ (reference sequence). With 5 bases removed from V and 6 bases from J, the gap between germline ends came to 11 bases. This CDR3 spans 13 amino acids. The DNA for the CDR3 is TGTGCCAGCAGCGCCTCGACCCCCAATGAGCAGTTCTTC. Amino acid sequence: CASSASTPNEQFF.

This sequence joins TRBV28 and TRBJ2-5; the D call may be TRBD1 or TRBD2 (6 bases each). Trimming shortened V by 7 bases and J by 5 bases, and 20 bases separated the two germline ends. Germline-derived CDR1 and CDR2 are MDHEN and SYDVKM. This CDR3 has 15 amino acids. The CDR3 protein is CASTLGGLNGETQYF. DNA for the CDR3: TGTGCCAGCACCCTGGGGGGCCTGAACGGCGAGACCCAGTACTTC.

This clonotype appeared a few times. V is TRBV28 and J is TRBJ1-5, with D unresolved. From germline, CDR1 is MDHEN and CDR2 SYDVKM. The V and J ends lost 3 bases and 4 bases respectively, with 13 bases between them. The length of the CDR3 is 15 residues. CDR3 sequence: CASSLGLRANQPQHF. CDR3 sequence (DNA): TGTGCCAGCAGTTTGGGTCTCCGAGCGAATCAGCCCCAGCATTTT.

CDR3 in amino acids: CASSQDPGLVRNEQFF. In DNA form, the CDR3 reads TGTGCCAGCAGCCAAGACCCGGGACTAGTGCGCAATGAGCAGTTCTTC. The chain employs TRBV3-1 and TRBJ2-1, with 8 bases matching TRBD2. Germline CDR1 is LGHDT and CDR2 is YNNKEL (reference sequence). The CDR3 covers 16 residues. V trimming: 0 bases; J trimming: 6 bases; junction bases outside the gene matches: 7.